Presented here are 31 T cell receptor beta chains from one specimen sequenced in a study of cytomegalovirus exposure and HLA in healthy donors. PCR amplification relied on 60 Vbeta primers (plus 13 Jbeta primers). This table comes from immunoSEQ multiplex PCR, and its TCRdb copy is limited to in-frame clones, with some not included. The data show around 160,000 clones, around 75% seen once. The specimen was PBMCs. Every receptor here comes from a man aged 18 to 29 in good health and CMV-seropositive.

CDR3 region: CASSQGGLAGAQETQYF. The CDR3 nucleotides read TGTGCCAGCAGCCAGGGAGGACTAGCGGGGGCTCAAGAGACCCAGTACTTC. The V and J genes are TRBV5-4 and TRBJ2-5; TRBD2 aligns across 13 bases. The CDR3 is made up of 17 amino acids. Germline values: CDR1 SGHNT, CDR2 YYREEE (reference sequence). Losses at the gene ends were 4 bases for V and 2 bases for J; bases not matched to a gene: 8.

The chain employs TRBV2 and TRBJ1-5; 7 nucleotides line up with TRBD1. The V and J ends lost 5 bases and 0 bases, in that order; junction bases with no gene match: 7. The CDR3 consists of 16 residues. Germline CDR1 reads SNHLY; CDR2 reads FYNNEI. CDR3 amino acids: CASSRGGGYSNQPQHF. The CDR3 bases are TGTGCCAGCAGTAGAGGGGGCGGCTATAGCAATCAGCCCCAGCATTTT.

About this clone itself: The same CDR3 arises from other DNA sequences in this sample as well. The chain uses TRBV6-6 and TRBJ1-2, with a weak D call TRBD1 (6 bases). Per the germline V gene, CDR1 is MNHNY and CDR2 is SVGAGI (reference sequence). The CDR3 sequence is 15 residues long. The V and J ends lost 4 bases and 6 bases respectively, with 18 bases between them. The CDR3 region is CASSSWDIPLDGYTF. The DNA for the CDR3 is TGTGCCAGCAGTTCCTGGGACATTCCTCTCGATGGCTACACCTTC.

V is TRBV5-1 and J is TRBJ2-1, with 7 bases aligning to TRBD2. This CDR3 is built from 13 residues. V lost 4 bases to trimming and J lost 13 bases; unmatched junction nucleotides: 11. The germline V gene encodes CDR1 SGHRS and CDR2 YFSETQ. The CDR3 is CASSPLRGGEQFF. Written as DNA, the CDR3 is TGCGCCAGCAGCCCGCTTCGTGGGGGGGAACAGTTCTTC.

This chain uses TRBV30 with TRBJ2-6; D may be TRBD1 (6 bases). CDR1 is GTSNPN and CDR2 is SVGIG in the germline V gene (reference sequence). The germline V and J ends were trimmed by 1 base and 2 bases, with 6 bases remaining between them. The CDR3 runs 14 residues. CDR3 residues: CAWSEGAGANVLTF. The CDR3 DNA is TGTGCCTGGAGTGAGGGGGCTGGGGCCAACGTCCTGACTTTC. Together with reference TRBV30 and TRBJ2-6, the CDR3 gives the full variable domain: SQTIHQWPATLVQPVGSPLSLECTVEGTSNPNLYWYRQAAGRGLQLLFYSVGIGQISSEVPQNLSASRPQDRQFILSSKKLLLSDSGFYLCAWSEGAGANVLTFGAGSRLTVL.

In this sample, this clone turned up once. V gene TRBV2 combines with J gene TRBJ1-5, with 7 positions matching TRBD1. V lost 5 bases and J lost 4; bases outside the gene matches: 2. Germline loops: CDR1 SNHLY, CDR2 FYNNEI. This CDR3 contains 13 residues. The CDR3 loop reads CASSTTGNQPQHF. Here the CDR3 DNA reads TGTGCCAGCAGTACGACAGGGAATCAGCCCCAGCATTTT.

The gene calls are TRBV19 and TRBJ2-1, with 8 bases fitting TRBD1. The CDR3 is made up of 15 amino acids. The J segment lost 12 bases and the V segment lost 5 bases, leaving 15 bases of the junction unmatched. From germline, CDR1 is LNHDA and CDR2 SQIVND (reference sequence). This CDR3 reads CASSLTGAQGKGQFF. DNA of the CDR3: TGTGCCAGTAGTTTGACAGGGGCGCAGGGGAAGGGGCAGTTCTTC.

The V and J genes are TRBV7-9 and TRBJ1-2; perhaps TRBD1 as D (6 bases). The CDR3 extends over 14 amino acids. Trimming pared 0 bases from V and 6 bases from J, leaving 11 bases between. The V gene's germline CDR1 is SEHNR and CDR2 FQNEAQ (reference sequence). The CDR3 coding sequence is TGTGCCAGCAGCTTAGCAGAGGGGGAGAATGGCTACACCTTC. Protein: CASSLAEGENGYTF.

This clone showed up just once. The chain recombines TRBV5-4 with TRBJ2-3; 11 positions match TRBD2. V lost 0 bases, J lost 6 bases, and 6 bases stayed unmatched. Looked up from germline, CDR1 is SGHNT and CDR2 is YYREEE (reference sequence). This CDR3 spans 16 amino acids. CDR3 DNA sequence: TGTGCCAGCAGCTTGGATAGCGGGGGGGCCGGGGATACGCAGTATTTT. This codes for CASSLDSGGAGDTQYF.

Of note for this clone: Other DNA sequences from this sample encode an identical CDR3 as well. J is TRBJ1-3 and V is TRBV9; 10 bases align to TRBD1. CDR1 is SGDLS, CDR2 YYNGEE, per germline. Trimming took 3 bases from V and 1 from J; bases not matched to a gene: 4. CDR3 length equals 16 residues. The CDR3 sequence: CASSAGQGSSGNTIYF. DNA for the CDR3: TGTGCCAGCAGCGCGGGACAGGGGTCTTCTGGAAACACCATATATTTT.

V gene TRBV6-5 combines with J gene TRBJ1-5, with D perhaps matching TRBD1 (5 bases). CDR1 is MNHEY and CDR2 is SVGAGI in the germline V gene. This CDR3 has 14 amino acids. The V and J ends lost 10 bases and 0 bases respectively, with 13 bases between them. The CDR3 spells CATKGQNSNQPQHF. In DNA form, the CDR3 reads TGTGCCACAAAGGGGCAAAATAGCAATCAGCCCCAGCATTTT.

The CDR3 loop reads CASSLDPAAETQYF. For the CDR3, the DNA is TGTGCCAGCAGCTTAGATCCAGCGGCGGAGACCCAGTACTTC. This chain joins TRBV7-9 and TRBJ2-5, with D maybe TRBD2 (5 bases). CDR1 and CDR2 (germline): SEHNR, FQNEAQ (reference sequence). This CDR3 comprises 14 residues. Trimming cost V 1 base and J 5 bases, with 11 bases left between them.

This clone was seen a handful of times. CDR3 protein: CASRVRENQPQHF. CDR3 coding DNA: TGTGCCAGCAGGGTCCGGGAAAATCAGCCCCAGCATTTT. The chain joins TRBV6-1 to TRBJ1-5; D remains unclear. CDR1 and CDR2 (germline): MNHNS, SASEGT. CDR3 length: 13 residues. V lost 6 bases and J 4 bases, leaving 10 bases between the germline ends.

This clone has a single count. The rearrangement links TRBV2 to TRBJ2-2; D gene unclear. This CDR3 is built from 15 residues. Trimming removed 1 base at V and 0 bases at J, with 6 bases between. Germline V CDR1 and CDR2: SNHLY, FYNNEI. The DNA for the CDR3 is TGTGCCAGCAGTGAAGAGCTAGCGAACACCGGGGAGCTGTTTTTT. Its translation: CASSEELANTGELFF.

This chain joins TRBV7-9 and TRBJ1-2; a weak D match, TRBD1 (5 bases). This CDR3 is built from 13 residues. The V end lost 1 base, the J end lost 6 bases, and 9 bases lay between the germline ends. Germline V gene data show CDR1 as SEHNR and CDR2 as FQNEAQ (reference sequence). The CDR3 reads CASSLGQIDGYTF. Here the CDR3 DNA reads TGTGCCAGCAGCTTAGGACAGATTGATGGCTACACCTTC.

The genes are TRBV7-2 and TRBJ2-3; 7 bases match TRBD2. Trimming took 5 bases from V and 1 from J; bases not matched to a gene: 3. Germline CDR1 and CDR2: SGHTA and FQGNSA. The CDR3 has 14 residues. For the CDR3, the DNA is TGTGCCAGCAGCCGTAGCGGGCGCACAGATACGCAGTATTTT. Translated: CASSRSGRTDTQYF.

The chain employs TRBV7-2 and TRBJ1-2, with D possibly being TRBD1 (5 bases). Germline CDR1 and CDR2: SGHTA and FQGNSA. V dropped 1 base and J dropped 2 bases, with 11 bases sitting between them. The CDR3 contains 15 residues. This CDR3 is CASSLGQSNNYGYTF. Written as DNA, the CDR3 is TGTGCCAGCAGCTTAGGACAGTCTAACAACTATGGCTACACCTTC.

The chain carries TRBV27 and TRBJ2-1, with a tentative D call TRBD1 (6 bases). Germline V CDR1 and CDR2: MNHEY, SMNVEV (reference sequence). V was trimmed by 8 bases and J by 2 bases, leaving 7 bases between them. CDR3 length: 12 amino acids. This CDR3 reads CASGTTYNEQFF. CDR3 DNA sequence: TGTGCCAGCGGGACAACCTACAATGAGCAGTTCTTC.

In DNA form, the CDR3 reads TGTGCCAGCAGTTTATTGGCGGGGATTTTCGGAGAGACCCAGTACTTC. Protein sequence: CASSLLAGIFGETQYF. This chain connects TRBV28 to TRBJ2-5, with a weak D call TRBD2 (6 bases). Germline V lookup: CDR1 MDHEN, CDR2 SYDVKM. CDR3 length: 16 amino acids. V was shortened by 1 base and J by 4 bases, with 16 bases between the two germline ends.

The gene calls are TRBV6-5 and TRBJ2-2; 11 bases are a match to TRBD2. The CDR3 is 15 residues long. Germline CDR1 MNHEY, CDR2 SVGAGI. V lost 2 bases and J lost 6; bases outside the gene matches: 2. The CDR3: CASSYTSGSAGELFF. For the CDR3, the DNA is TGTGCCAGCAGTTACACTAGCGGGAGCGCCGGGGAGCTGTTTTTT.

This clone appeared a few times. The rearrangement links TRBV19 to TRBJ1-5, with D possibly TRBD1 on 6 matching bases. The CDR3 covers 16 residues. The V gene's germline CDR1 is LNHDA and CDR2 SQIVND (reference sequence). Trimming removed 3 bases at V and 6 bases at J, with 18 bases between. CDR3 sequence: CASSIRAGVGGQPQHF. CDR3 nucleotide sequence: TGTGCCAGTAGTATTCGTGCAGGGGTGGGTGGTCAGCCCCAGCATTTT.

The V gene is TRBV2, the J gene TRBJ1-1; D unclear. Deletions cut 6 bases from V and 1 base from J, with 15 bases between. This CDR3 contains 15 residues. The germline V gene encodes CDR1 SNHLY and CDR2 FYNNEI. CDR3: CASREEGIRNTEAFF. The CDR3 nucleotides are TGTGCCAGCAGGGAGGAAGGTATCCGGAACACTGAAGCTTTCTTT.

By its share, this clone is medium-sized. This chain links TRBV7-2 with TRBJ1-2, with D uncertain. V was clipped by 1 base and J by 4 bases, with 13 bases between them. CDR1 and CDR2 (germline): SGHTA, FQGNSA. This CDR3 is built from 15 residues. CDR3 in amino acids: CASSLDPPLAYGYTF. The CDR3 DNA reads as TGTGCCAGCAGCTTAGATCCACCTTTGGCCTATGGCTACACCTTC. Complete variable domain (other parts from reference TRBV7-2 and TRBJ1-2): GAGVSQSPSNKVTEKGKDVELRCDPISGHTALYWYRQSLGQGLEFLIYFQGNSAPDKSGLPSDRFSAERTGGSVSTLTIQRTQQEDSAVYLCASSLDPPLAYGYTFGSGTRLTVV.

The chain joins TRBV4-2 to TRBJ1-2; possibly TRBD1 for D (6 bases). The V gene's germline CDR1 is LGHNA and CDR2 YNFKEQ. The CDR3 length is 17 residues. V was clipped by 0 bases and J by 0 bases, with 14 bases between them. This CDR3 is CASSQDRTANANYGYTF. The CDR3, as DNA: TGTGCCAGCAGCCAAGATAGGACAGCGAATGCTAACTATGGCTACACCTTC.

This chain joins TRBV4-2 and TRBJ1-2, with 10 bases fitting TRBD1. Germline V gives CDR1 LGHNA, CDR2 YNFKEQ. This CDR3 region has 15 residues. Trimming cost V 0 bases and J 3 bases; bases outside gene matches: 1. CDR3 amino acids: CASSQDGTGDYGYTF. The CDR3 nucleotides read TGTGCCAGCAGCCAAGATGGGACAGGGGACTATGGCTACACCTTC.

This clone showed up just a few times. The gene calls are TRBV19 and TRBJ1-1; unclear D gene. The ends were cut back, 3 bases at V and 3 bases at J, with 8 bases in the middle. CDR1 is LNHDA and CDR2 is SQIVND in the germline V gene (reference sequence). The CDR3 has 13 amino acids. CDR3: CASSIGLYTEAFF. CDR3 bases: TGTGCCAGTAGTATCGGGTTGTACACTGAAGCTTTCTTT. The variable domain in full, completed from reference TRBV19 and TRBJ1-1, reads DGGITQSPKYLFRKEGQNVTLSCEQNLNHDAMYWYRQDPGQGLRLIYYSQIVNDFQKGDIAEGYSVSREKKESFPLTVTSAQKNPTAFYLCASSIGLYTEAFFGQGTRLTVV.

This sequence joins TRBV30 and TRBJ1-4; 7 bases are a match to TRBD1. Germline V gene data show CDR1 as GTSNPN and CDR2 as SVGIG (reference sequence). The CDR3 has 13 residues. After removal of 3 bases from V and 6 bases from J, the junction contained 4 bases not matched to a gene. CDR3 DNA: TGTGCCTGGAGGGTCAGGGGGTATGAAAAACTGTTTTTT. This encodes CAWRVRGYEKLFF.

V gene TRBV2 combines with J gene TRBJ2-7; D unclear. V gave up 3 bases and J gave up 3 bases, with 9 bases separating them. Germline assignment: CDR1 SNHLY and CDR2 FYNNEI. CDR3 length: 13 residues. The CDR3 spells CASSEGRYYEQYV. DNA of the CDR3: TGTGCCAGCAGTGAGGGTCGGTACTACGAGCAGTACGTC.

This rearrangement joins TRBV11-2 to TRBJ2-3; no definite D call. The ends were cut back, 11 bases at V and 5 bases at J, with 17 bases in the middle. This CDR3 is 13 amino acids long. CDR1 is SGHAT, CDR2 FQNNGV, per germline. DNA of the CDR3: TGTGCCCTAGGTATAAGCCTTCGAGATACGCAGTATTTT. It encodes CALGISLRDTQYF.

V and J are TRBV6-1 and TRBJ1-1; no reliable D call. Germline assignment: CDR1 MNHNS and CDR2 SASEGT. Trimming cost V 6 bases and J 6 bases, with 17 bases left between them. The length of the CDR3 is 14 residues. CDR3 amino acids: CASSPTPYAPEAFF. The CDR3 DNA reads TGTGCCAGCAGCCCCACCCCCTATGCTCCTGAAGCTTTCTTT.

This clone appeared once. The chain has TRBV2 and TRBJ2-6; D is unresolved. With 4 bases removed from V and 2 bases from J, the gap between germline ends came to 9 bases. CDR1 and CDR2 from the germline V gene are SNHLY and FYNNEI. The CDR3 sequence is 15 residues long. The chain's CDR3 is CASSGRTTGANVLTF. In DNA, the CDR3 is TGTGCCAGCAGTGGGAGAACTACTGGGGCCAACGTCCTGACTTTC.